These 15 T cell receptor beta chains share one sample of origin, sequenced in a study of Tregs in tolerant kidney transplant recipients. Related graft donors supplied nonmyeloablative bone marrow transplants, and mixed chimerism was transient. Produced via immunoSEQ multiplex PCR; TCRdb's table is partial and in-frame only. Seen here are approximately 20,000 clones, approximately 81% observed once, and the top ten hold over 20%. The specimen was CD8+ T cells from blood (PBMCs), collected 6 months after the transplant. Source of these receptors: a human patient who received a combined kidney and bone marrow transplant. Some T cells may be the graft donor's.

CDR3 in DNA: TGTGCCAGCAGCTCAGACTACATTCAGTACTTC. The encoded protein is CASSSDYIQYF. V usage is TRBV7-9 and J usage is TRBJ2-4; no reliable D call. The CDR3 is 11 residues long. V lost 4 bases to trimming and J lost 8 bases, with 6 bases between them. Germline CDR1 is SEHNR and CDR2 is FQNEAQ (reference sequence). Supplemented by reference TRBV7-9 and TRBJ2-4, the full variable domain reads DTGVSQNPRHKITKRGQNVTFRCDPISEHNRLYWYRQTLGQGPEFLTYFQNEAQLEKSRLLSDRFSAERPKGSFSTLEIQRTEQGDSAMYLCASSSDYIQYFGAGTRLSVL.

J is TRBJ1-2 and V is TRBV29-1, with TRBD1 identical over 8 bases. Germline values: CDR1 SQVTM, CDR2 ANQGSEA. The CDR3 length is 12 residues. J lost 2 bases, V lost 4 bases, and 0 bases had no gene match. For the CDR3, the DNA is TGCAGCGTTGGGACAGGGAACTATGGCTACACCTTC. As protein: CSVGTGNYGYTF.

The chain carries TRBV11-2 and TRBJ2-2; 13 bases line up with TRBD2. The V segment lost 3 bases and the J segment 6 bases; nucleotides outside the gene matches: 1. The CDR3 has 15 amino acids. Germline-derived CDR1 and CDR2 are SGHAT and FQNNGV. The CDR3 spells CASSFGLAGAGELFF. CDR3 sequence (DNA): TGTGCCAGCAGCTTCGGACTAGCGGGGGCCGGGGAGCTGTTTTTT.

V and J are TRBV28 and TRBJ1-1; no firm D call. The CDR3 covers 14 residues. Germline assignment: CDR1 MDHEN and CDR2 SYDVKM. V lost 4 bases to trimming and J lost 4 bases, with 13 bases between them. As DNA, the CDR3 is TGTGCCAGCAGTTATCTGCGCCCAACCACTGAAGCTTTCTTT. It codes for CASSYLRPTTEAFF.

The count of this clone is one. One junction end disagrees with the germline gene, perhaps due to a read error. The chain is built from TRBV4-1 and TRBJ1-2; D is unresolved. Germline lookup yields CDR1 MGHRA and CDR2 YSYEKL. CDR3 length equals 14 residues. CDR3 region: CASSQDLLNNGYTF. In nucleotides, the CDR3 is TGCGCCAGCAGCCAAGATCTCCTTAACAATGGCTACACCTTC.

The chain uses TRBV11-2 and TRBJ2-1; D ambiguous. The CDR3 covers 13 residues. Germline V gene lookup returns CDR1 SGHAT and CDR2 FQNNGV. V was trimmed by 7 bases and J by 6 bases, leaving 13 bases between them. The CDR3 loop is CASTLLSINEQFF. CDR3 nucleotides: TGTGCCAGCACCCTCCTTAGTATCAATGAGCAGTTCTTC.

The rearrangement links TRBV29-1 to TRBJ2-7, with 11 nucleotides matching TRBD2. Germline V lookup: CDR1 SQVTM, CDR2 ANQGSEA. Trimming took 5 bases from V and 7 from J; bases not matched to a gene: 28. The CDR3 sequence is 20 residues long. The CDR3 DNA sequence: TGCAGCGTTTGGGACAGGGAGATAGTGACTAGCGGGAAAAAAACGGGAGAGCAGTACTTC. It specifies CSVWDREIVTSGKKTGEQYF.

The chain links TRBV9 to TRBJ1-1; D is possibly TRBD1 (5 bases). The V and J ends lost 0 bases and 0 bases respectively, with 9 bases between them. The CDR3 loop spans 15 amino acids. Germline V lookup: CDR1 SGDLS, CDR2 YYNGEE. The CDR3 reads CASSVEGALNTEAFF. CDR3 nucleotides: TGTGCCAGCAGCGTAGAAGGGGCCCTGAACACTGAAGCTTTCTTT.

V usage is TRBV6-5 and J usage is TRBJ2-7; tentatively, D is TRBD2 (6 bases). Trimming removed 1 base from V and 2 bases from J, with 12 bases in between. Germline CDR1 is MNHEY and CDR2 is SVGAGI. The CDR3 runs 15 residues. DNA for the CDR3: TGTGCCAGCAGTTACTACCCCTCGGGGGCCTACGAGCAGTACTTC. Its protein is CASSYYPSGAYEQYF.

This rearrangement joins TRBV27 to TRBJ1-1; 8 bases agree with TRBD1. The V gene's germline CDR1 is MNHEY and CDR2 SMNVEV (reference sequence). The CDR3 covers 15 residues. V lost 3 bases to trimming and J lost 3 bases; unmatched junction nucleotides: 6. The CDR3 loop is CASSFQAGGYTEAFF. The CDR3, as DNA: TGTGCCAGCAGTTTCCAGGCAGGGGGCTACACTGAAGCTTTCTTT.

On this clone: Other DNA sequences from this sample encode an identical CDR3 as well. V is TRBV15 and J is TRBJ1-5; D unresolved. The CDR3 totals 12 residues. CDR1 is LNHNV and CDR2 is YYDKDF in the germline V gene (reference sequence). Trimming shortened V by 3 bases and J by 3 bases, and 3 bases separated the two germline ends. Written as DNA, the CDR3 is TGTGCCACCAGCAGGGCCAATCAGCCCCAGCATTTT. Its protein is CATSRANQPQHF.

The rearrangement uses TRBV15 and TRBJ1-1; D not certain. Trimming pared 5 bases from V and 3 bases from J, leaving 10 bases between. This CDR3 is 13 amino acids long. The germline CDR1 and CDR2 sequences are LNHNV and YYDKDF (reference sequence). The CDR3 protein is CATSGRLDTEAFF. CDR3 nucleotides: TGTGCCACCAGCGGTCGACTGGACACTGAAGCTTTCTTT.

The chain carries TRBV9 and TRBJ2-4; TRBD1 aligns across 8 bases. V lost 0 bases and J lost 13; bases outside the gene matches: 6. The CDR3 has 13 residues. Germline V gene sequence: CDR1 SGDLS, CDR2 YYNGEE. CDR3 DNA sequence: TGTGCCAGCAGCGTAGAGGACAGGGAGCGGCAGTACTTC. Its translation: CASSVEDRERQYF. The variable domain in full, completed from reference TRBV9 and TRBJ2-4, reads DSGVTQTPKHLITATGQRVTLRCSPRSGDLSVYWYQQSLDQGLQFLIQYYNGEERAKGNILERFSAQQFPDLHSELNLSSLELGDSALYFCASSVEDRERQYFGAGTRLSVL.

The genes are TRBV2 and TRBJ2-1, with TRBD1 matching 11 bases. This CDR3 comprises 15 residues. V lost 4 bases, J lost 10 bases, and 9 bases stayed unmatched. CDR1 is SNHLY and CDR2 is FYNNEI in the germline V gene. In DNA, the CDR3 is TGTGCCAGCAGTGTAGGACAGGGGGCTTCAGAGGAGCAGTTCTTC. Its protein is CASSVGQGASEEQFF.

The CDR3 loop reads CASSLGGAGSGEQYF. The CDR3 bases are TGTGCCAGCAGCTTAGGGGGAGCGGGGTCCGGGGAGCAGTACTTC. V is TRBV7-6 and J is TRBJ2-5; 7 nucleotides align to TRBD2. The CDR3 length is 15 residues. V was pared by 1 base and J by 11 bases, with 13 bases of the junction left unmatched. The germline V gene has CDR1 SGHVS and CDR2 FNYEAQ.